The rows below give T cell receptor beta chains drawn from one sample of a study of Ad26.COV2.S vaccination and SARS-CoV-2 variants. TCRdb's copy holds only in-frame clones and misses some; the assay was immunoSEQ multiplex PCR. The sample includes 440,000 or so clones, 80% to 95% of them seen just once. The specimen was peripheral blood, collected in a trial of Ad26.COV2.S vaccine versus placebo. Source of these receptors: a person aged 18 to 59 who received the Ad26.COV2.S COVID-19 vaccine or a placebo. The CDR3 runs from the conserved cysteine through the conserved F or W. The order of the fields is J gene, D gene, CDR3 length, clone size, V gene, CDR3 DNA, CDR3 protein. A D gene is named only where the DNA matches it firmly. Size is omitted from some rows. Given values are once, few, many or a class for expanded clones.

j_call: TRBJ1-4; d_call: TRBD1; cdr3_length: 13; clone_size: .; v_call: TRBV27; cdr3_nt: TGTGCCAGCAGTTGGGCAGGGGGTGAAAAACTGTTTTTT; cdr3_aa: CASSWAGGEKLFF
j_call: TRBJ2-2; d_call: .; cdr3_length: 13; clone_size: few; v_call: TRBV28; cdr3_nt: TGTGCCAGCCATCCTGGAAACACCGGGGAGCTGTTTTTT; cdr3_aa: CASHPGNTGELFF
j_call: TRBJ1-1; d_call: .; cdr3_length: 16; clone_size: .; v_call: TRBV4-3; cdr3_nt: TGCGCCAGCAGCCAAGATGTGAGGGGTAATGTGCCTGAAGCTTTCTTT; cdr3_aa: CASSQDVRGNVPEAFF
j_call: TRBJ2-1; d_call: .; cdr3_length: 14; clone_size: .; v_call: TRBV25-1; cdr3_nt: TGTGCCAGCAGGGACAGTGAGTCCTACAATGAGCAGTTCTTC; cdr3_aa: CASRDSESYNEQFF
j_call: TRBJ2-7; d_call: .; cdr3_length: 10; clone_size: once; v_call: TRBV29-1; cdr3_nt: .; cdr3_aa: CSVVLVEQYF
j_call: TRBJ2-7; d_call: TRBD2; cdr3_length: 15; clone_size: .; v_call: TRBV4-3; cdr3_nt: TGCGCCAGCAGCCAAGATAGTAGCGGGTCTTACGAGCAGTACTTC; cdr3_aa: CASSQDSSGSYEQYF
j_call: TRBJ1-2; d_call: .; cdr3_length: 14; clone_size: .; v_call: TRBV7-2; cdr3_nt: TGTGCCAGCAGCTTAAAAGGGGACGACGTTGGCTACACCTTC; cdr3_aa: CASSLKGDDVGYTF
j_call: TRBJ2-3; d_call: .; cdr3_length: 14; clone_size: .; v_call: TRBV6-1; cdr3_nt: TGTGCCAGCAGTGAAGGATCAGCAGCAGATACGCAGTATTTT; cdr3_aa: CASSEGSAADTQYF
j_call: TRBJ2-1; d_call: .; cdr3_length: 15; clone_size: .; v_call: TRBV10-3; cdr3_nt: TGTGCCATCAGTGGGGGACTCCTGGGGAGCAATGAGCAGTTCTTC; cdr3_aa: CAISGGLLGSNEQFF
j_call: TRBJ2-7; d_call: .; cdr3_length: 15; clone_size: .; v_call: TRBV4-3; cdr3_nt: TGCGCCAGCAGCCAGGCCGGGACCGCGACCTACGAGCAGTACTTC; cdr3_aa: CASSQAGTATYEQYF
j_call: TRBJ1-1; d_call: .; cdr3_length: 15; clone_size: .; v_call: TRBV28; cdr3_nt: TGTGCCAGCAGTTTAACAGGCCTAATGAACACTGAAGCTTTCTTT; cdr3_aa: CASSLTGLMNTEAFF
j_call: TRBJ2-5; d_call: TRBD2; cdr3_length: 16; clone_size: .; v_call: TRBV5-1; cdr3_nt: TGCGCCAGCAGCTTGGCCAGCGGGAGGGCCGAAGAGACCCAGTACTTC; cdr3_aa: CASSLASGRAEETQYF
j_call: TRBJ2-7; d_call: TRBD1; cdr3_length: 14; clone_size: many; v_call: TRBV19; cdr3_nt: TGTGCCAGTAGTGCGGGACAGGTTTCCTACGAGCAGTACTTC; cdr3_aa: CASSAGQVSYEQYF
j_call: TRBJ1-5; d_call: .; cdr3_length: 15; clone_size: .; v_call: TRBV6-1; cdr3_nt: TGTGCCAGCAGTGAAGCTCGGGCGGTCAATCAGCCCCAGCATTTT; cdr3_aa: CASSEARAVNQPQHF
j_call: TRBJ2-1; d_call: TRBD2; cdr3_length: 15; clone_size: .; v_call: TRBV11-3; cdr3_nt: TGTGCCAGCAGCTTGGAGCGGGGGGCCTACAATGAGCAGTTCTTC; cdr3_aa: CASSLERGAYNEQFF
j_call: TRBJ2-1; d_call: .; cdr3_length: 13; clone_size: .; v_call: TRBV28; cdr3_nt: TGTGCCAGCAGCTCTTTGCTCTACAATGAGCAGTTCTTC; cdr3_aa: CASSSLLYNEQFF
j_call: TRBJ2-5; d_call: TRBD2; cdr3_length: 15; clone_size: .; v_call: TRBV19; cdr3_nt: TGTGCCAGTAGTAGGACTAGCGGGAGAGGGGAGACCCAGTACTTC; cdr3_aa: CASSRTSGRGETQYF
j_call: TRBJ2-7; d_call: .; cdr3_length: 13; clone_size: .; v_call: TRBV6-5; cdr3_nt: TGTGCCAGCAGTTACAACAGGGACCACGAGCAGTACTTC; cdr3_aa: CASSYNRDHEQYF
j_call: TRBJ2-7; d_call: .; cdr3_length: 15; clone_size: once; v_call: TRBV10-3; cdr3_nt: TGTGCCATCAGTGAGATGTGGGGCGGACCCTACGAGCAGTACTTC; cdr3_aa: CAISEMWGGPYEQYF
j_call: TRBJ1-2; d_call: .; cdr3_length: 12; clone_size: .; v_call: TRBV7-9; cdr3_nt: TGTGCCAGCAGCCGTACTAACTATGGCTACACCTTC; cdr3_aa: CASSRTNYGYTF
j_call: TRBJ2-3; d_call: .; cdr3_length: 14; clone_size: .; v_call: TRBV28; cdr3_nt: TGTGCCAGCAGTTCCCTTGACAGCACAGATACGCAGTATTTT; cdr3_aa: CASSSLDSTDTQYF
j_call: TRBJ2-5; d_call: .; cdr3_length: 15; clone_size: .; v_call: TRBV9; cdr3_nt: TGTGCCAGCAGCTGGCGGGGTTGGTCACAAGAGACCCAGTACTTC; cdr3_aa: CASSWRGWSQETQYF
j_call: TRBJ2-2; d_call: .; cdr3_length: 14; clone_size: .; v_call: TRBV9; cdr3_nt: TGTGCCAGCAGCGTGAGTAGCCTGGCCGGGGAGCTGTTTTTT; cdr3_aa: CASSVSSLAGELFF
j_call: TRBJ1-6; d_call: .; cdr3_length: 12; clone_size: .; v_call: TRBV28; cdr3_nt: TGTGCCAGCAGTTTCCCAAATTCACCCCTCCACTTT; cdr3_aa: CASSFPNSPLHF
j_call: TRBJ2-7; d_call: TRBD1; cdr3_length: 14; clone_size: .; v_call: TRBV5-1; cdr3_nt: TGCGCCAGCAGCTTTGACAGGGTCTCCTACGAGCAGTACTTC; cdr3_aa: CASSFDRVSYEQYF
j_call: TRBJ1-4; d_call: TRBD1; cdr3_length: 18; clone_size: .; v_call: TRBV27; cdr3_nt: TGTGCCAGCAGTCCAGGGGTCGGACAGGGGTCTACTAATGAAAAACTGTTTTTT; cdr3_aa: CASSPGVGQGSTNEKLFF
j_call: TRBJ2-1; d_call: TRBD2; cdr3_length: 15; clone_size: once; v_call: TRBV5-6; cdr3_nt: TGTGCCAGCAGCTTCTCTAGCGGGAGGGGAGATGAGCAGTTCTTC; cdr3_aa: CASSFSSGRGDEQFF
j_call: TRBJ2-1; d_call: TRBD1; cdr3_length: 13; clone_size: .; v_call: TRBV19; cdr3_nt: TGTGCCAGTAGTACGACAGGGGTCAAAGAGCAGTTCTTC; cdr3_aa: CASSTTGVKEQFF
j_call: TRBJ2-2; d_call: .; cdr3_length: 14; clone_size: .; v_call: TRBV15; cdr3_nt: TGTGCCACCAGCGAGAGGACGAACACCGGGGAGCTGTTTTTT; cdr3_aa: CATSERTNTGELFF
j_call: TRBJ2-7; d_call: .; cdr3_length: 12; clone_size: few; v_call: TRBV2; cdr3_nt: TGTGCCAGCAGTGTGAAAAGGAGTGAGCAGTACTTC; cdr3_aa: CASSVKRSEQYF
j_call: TRBJ2-7; d_call: TRBD1; cdr3_length: 13; clone_size: .; v_call: TRBV7-2; cdr3_nt: TGTGCCAGCAGCGCCCGGACAGGGTACGAGCAGTACTTC; cdr3_aa: CASSARTGYEQYF
j_call: TRBJ1-3; d_call: .; cdr3_length: 15; clone_size: .; v_call: TRBV11-2; cdr3_nt: TGTGCCAGCAGCGCCAACAGCGTCTCTGGAAACACCATATATTTT; cdr3_aa: CASSANSVSGNTIYF
j_call: TRBJ2-1; d_call: .; cdr3_length: 15; clone_size: few; v_call: TRBV2; cdr3_nt: TGTGCCAGCAGTGCTGACGGGAGCTTGAGAAATGAGCAGTTCTTC; cdr3_aa: CASSADGSLRNEQFF
j_call: TRBJ2-7; d_call: TRBD2; cdr3_length: 14; clone_size: .; v_call: TRBV7-6; cdr3_nt: TGTGCCAGCAGCCCGACTAGCGGCACCTACGAGCAGTACTTC; cdr3_aa: CASSPTSGTYEQYF
j_call: TRBJ1-4; d_call: .; cdr3_length: 20; clone_size: once; v_call: TRBV28; cdr3_nt: TGTGCCAGCTCCTCACAACACACCCCAAATCCGCGGGGCCTAGGTGAAAAACTGTTTTTT; cdr3_aa: CASSSQHTPNPRGLGEKLFF
j_call: TRBJ2-2; d_call: TRBD2; cdr3_length: 17; clone_size: .; v_call: TRBV5-1; cdr3_nt: TGCGCCAGCAGCTTGCAGGTGTCTAGCGGGAGAGACGGGGAGCTGTTTTTT; cdr3_aa: CASSLQVSSGRDGELFF
j_call: TRBJ2-2; d_call: .; cdr3_length: 15; clone_size: .; v_call: TRBV28; cdr3_nt: TGTGCCAGCAGTTTAACGCAGAGGAACACCGGGGAGCTGTTTTTT; cdr3_aa: CASSLTQRNTGELFF
j_call: TRBJ2-2; d_call: .; cdr3_length: 15; clone_size: .; v_call: TRBV6-1; cdr3_nt: TGTGCCAGCAGCGAAGGAGGGCCTCTAAAACGGGAGCTGTTTTTT; cdr3_aa: CASSEGGPLKRELFF
j_call: TRBJ2-7; d_call: .; cdr3_length: 16; clone_size: .; v_call: TRBV9; cdr3_nt: TGTGCCAGCAGCTCCAGAAGGGAGACTCGAGCCTACGAGCAGTACTTC; cdr3_aa: CASSSRRETRAYEQYF
j_call: TRBJ1-4; d_call: .; cdr3_length: 10; clone_size: .; v_call: TRBV20-1; cdr3_nt: TGCAGTGCTAGTAGTGAAAAACTGTTTTTT; cdr3_aa: CSASSEKLFF
j_call: TRBJ1-2; d_call: .; cdr3_length: 13; clone_size: .; v_call: TRBV11-2; cdr3_nt: TGTGCCAGCAGCTCCTATAAAGCCTATGGCTACACCTTC; cdr3_aa: CASSSYKAYGYTF
j_call: TRBJ2-5; d_call: .; cdr3_length: 16; clone_size: .; v_call: TRBV9; cdr3_nt: TGTGCCAGCAGCGTAGGGGACACCTCGGGTCAAGAGACCCAGTACTTC; cdr3_aa: CASSVGDTSGQETQYF
j_call: TRBJ2-7; d_call: TRBD2; cdr3_length: 17; clone_size: .; v_call: TRBV7-6; cdr3_nt: TGTGCCAGCAGCTCGGGACTAGCGACCAGGAGCTCCTACGAGCAGTACTTC; cdr3_aa: CASSSGLATRSSYEQYF
j_call: TRBJ2-3; d_call: .; cdr3_length: 13; clone_size: .; v_call: TRBV14; cdr3_nt: TGTGCCAGCAGCCAAGACCCGGGGCATACGCAGTATTTT; cdr3_aa: CASSQDPGHTQYF
j_call: TRBJ2-7; d_call: .; cdr3_length: 14; clone_size: once; v_call: TRBV27; cdr3_nt: TGTGCCAGCAGGTCAGGGCCAAGCTCCTACGAGCAGTACTTC; cdr3_aa: CASRSGPSSYEQYF